The rows below give T cell receptor beta chains drawn from one sample of a study of blood T cell repertoires in COVID-19. Here immunoSEQ multiplex PCR was the method, and the copy in TCRdb shows in-frame clones only, minus some. Seen here are more than 300,000 clones, around 87% observed once, and the top ten hold 1.9%. The sample consisted of PBMCs or T cells enriched from blood (not recorded which). These receptors were obtained from a man between 40 and 49 years old in a cohort exposed to, infected with or recovered from COVID-19 (not recorded which). The CDR3 runs from the conserved cysteine through the conserved F or W. The D gene is left open where the match is weak. Clone size is shown for a subset of rows, as once, few, many or a class of expanded clone.

V	size	D	J	CDR3	DNA
TRBV29-1	NA	TRBD1	TRBJ1-2	CSSGQGDGYTF	TGCAGCTCGGGACAGGGGGACGGCTACACCTTC
TRBV6-5	NA	NA	TRBJ1-6	CASRLNGGRGSPLHF	TGTGCCAGCAGGCTGAACGGCGGTAGGGGCTCACCCCTCCACTTT
TRBV3-1/TRBV3-2	NA	TRBD1	TRBJ1-2	CASSQTGGVGYGYTF	TGTGCCAGCAGCCAAACAGGGGGCGTAGGCTATGGCTACACCTTC
TRBV7-9	once	NA	TRBJ1-4	CASSAGAANEKLFF	TGTGCCAGCAGCGCGGGGGCGGCTAATGAAAAACTGTTTTTT
TRBV18	NA	TRBD1	TRBJ1-6	CASSPGTDNSPLHF	TGTGCCAGCTCACCGGGGACAGATAATTCACCCCTCCACTTT
TRBV7-9	NA	NA	TRBJ1-5	CASSQGIFGNQPQHF	TGTGCCAGCAGCCAGGGGATCTTTGGCAATCAGCCCCAGCATTTT
TRBV7-2	once	NA	TRBJ1-2	CASSLRVQGNYGYTF	TGTGCCAGCAGCTTAAGGGTTCAGGGGAACTATGGCTACACCTTC
TRBV6-1	NA	NA	TRBJ1-6	CASSQGNGDSPLHF	TGTGCCAGCAGTCAAGGGAACGGAGATTCACCCCTCCACTTT
TRBV19	once	NA	TRBJ1-1	CASSWTASGTEAFF	TGTGCCAGTAGTTGGACTGCGTCGGGCACTGAAGCTTTCTTT
TRBV19	NA	NA	TRBJ2-1	CASKAQIGISYNEQFF	TGTGCCAGTAAAGCCCAAATCGGGATCTCCTACAATGAGCAGTTCTTC
TRBV5-1	NA	NA	TRBJ2-7	CASSLQVGTYEQYF	TGCGCCAGCAGCTTACAGGTGGGGACCTACGAGCAGTACTTC
TRBV11-2	NA	NA	TRBJ2-1	CASSPVYSYNEQFF	TGTGCCAGCAGCCCGGTTTACTCCTACAATGAGCAGTTCTTC
TRBV7-8	NA	TRBD2	TRBJ2-7	CASSLRYTSGMVSYEQYF	TGTGCCAGCAGTTTACGATACACTAGCGGGATGGTATCCTACGAGCAGTACTTC
TRBV5-1	once	TRBD1	TRBJ2-5	CASSFRPGGEETQYF	TGCGCCAGCAGCTTCCGTCCAGGGGGCGAAGAGACCCAGTACTTC
TRBV6-2/TRBV6-3	NA	NA	TRBJ1-5	CASSYYRDSNQPQHF	TGTGCCAGCAGTTACTACAGGGATAGCAATCAGCCCCAGCATTTT
TRBV27	NA	NA	TRBJ1-5	CASSFGGDQPQHF	TGTGCCAGCAGTTTTGGGGGCGATCAGCCCCAGCATTTT
TRBV18	NA	NA	TRBJ2-3	CASSPLMGRRTDTQYF	TGTGCCAGCTCACCCCTGATGGGGCGGCGCACAGATACGCAGTATTTT
TRBV7-2	NA	NA	TRBJ1-1	CASSRGGRRNTEAFF	TGTGCCAGCAGCCGGGGGGGGCGGAGGAACACTGAAGCTTTCTTT
TRBV10-1	NA	NA	TRBJ2-7	CASSAREEQYF	TGCGCCAGCAGTGCTCGAGAGGAGCAGTACTTC
TRBV5-6	NA	NA	TRBJ1-4	CASSLRNRGLNEKLFF	TGTGCCAGCAGCTTGCGGAATCGCGGGCTTAATGAAAAACTGTTTTTT
TRBV10-1	NA	NA	TRBJ2-3	CASSEETDYTTDTQYF	TGCGCCAGCAGTGAGGAAACGGACTATACCACAGATACGCAGTATTTT
TRBV6-5	few	NA	TRBJ2-7	CASRGRERWYEQYF	TGTGCCAGCAGAGGGCGGGAACGATGGTACGAGCAGTACTTC
TRBV5-4	NA	TRBD2	TRBJ2-7	CASSFGLGKGYEQYF	TGTGCCAGCAGCTTCGGACTAGGGAAGGGGTACGAGCAGTACTTC
TRBV27	NA	TRBD2	TRBJ2-3	CASSSLAGGPTDTQYF	TGTGCCAGCAGTTCACTAGCGGGAGGGCCTACAGATACGCAGTATTTT
TRBV7-6	NA	NA	TRBJ2-3	CASRPGGSTDTQYF	TGTGCCAGCCGGCCGGGCGGGAGCACAGATACGCAGTATTTT
TRBV7-9	NA	NA	TRBJ1-2	CASSLMVGGYGYTF	TGTGCCAGCAGCTTAATGGTCGGCGGCTATGGCTACACCTTC
TRBV27	NA	TRBD2	TRBJ2-7	CASSSKLREGVVYEQYF	TGTGCCAGCAGTTCAAAGCTTCGGGAGGGGGTTGTATACGAGCAGTACTTC
TRBV5-1	NA	NA	TRBJ2-2	CASSLDPGSGELFF	TGCGCCAGCAGCTTGGATCCGGGATCCGGGGAGCTGTTTTTT
TRBV4-1	few	TRBD2	TRBJ2-2	CASSQDRGTSGPDGELFF	TGCGCCAGCAGCCAAGACCGGGGGACTAGCGGACCGGACGGGGAGCTGTTTTTT
TRBV7-8	NA	NA	TRBJ1-1	CASSRMPGSTEAFF	TGTGCCAGCAGCCGGATGCCGGGGAGCACTGAAGCTTTCTTT
TRBV28	NA	NA	TRBJ1-6	CASSPGSRDSPLHF	TGTGCCAGCAGTCCCGGGTCTCGGGATTCACCCCTCCACTTT
TRBV24-1	NA	TRBD2	TRBJ2-1	CATSEASGGSSYNEQFF	TGTGCCACCAGTGAGGCTAGCGGAGGTAGCTCCTACAATGAGCAGTTCTTC
TRBV2	NA	NA	TRBJ2-3	CASSDPSSPTDTQYF	TGTGCCAGCAGTGATCCTTCTAGCCCAACAGATACGCAGTATTTT
TRBV6-5	NA	NA	TRBJ1-2	CASSILQGSGYTF	TGTGCCAGCAGTATTCTTCAGGGAAGTGGCTACACCTTC
TRBV7-2	few	NA	TRBJ2-2	CASSSSGTGELFF	TGTGCCAGCAGCTCGAGCGGGACCGGGGAGCTGTTTTTT
TRBV28	NA	NA	TRBJ1-2	CASSSRGGYTF	TGTGCCAGCAGTTCCAGGGGTGGCTACACCTTC
TRBV27	once	TRBD1	TRBJ2-2	CASGGQSTGELFF	TGTGCCAGCGGGGGACAGTCCACCGGGGAGCTGTTTTTT
TRBV27	NA	TRBD2	TRBJ2-1	CASSWLMTGGSSYNEQFF	TGTGCCAGCAGTTGGTTGATGACGGGAGGGTCTTCCTACAATGAGCAGTTCTTC
TRBV7-9	NA	NA	TRBJ1-2	CASSSTRTDYGYTF	TGTGCCAGCAGCTCTACGCGGACTGACTATGGCTACACCTTC
TRBV10-3	NA	NA	TRBJ1-6	CAISESHQGYSPLHF	TGTGCCATCAGTGAGTCGCATCAGGGTTATTCACCCCTCCACTTT
TRBV4-1	NA	NA	TRBJ1-1	CASSRAMQGNTEAFF	TGCGCCAGCAGCCGGGCGATGCAGGGGAACACTGAAGCTTTCTTT
TRBV29-1	NA	NA	TRBJ2-2	CSVDTGSTNTGELFF	TGCAGCGTTGATACGGGGTCTACGAACACCGGGGAGCTGTTTTTT
TRBV6-1	NA	TRBD2	TRBJ2-1	CASSDYGREGYNEQFF	TGTGCCAGCAGTGACTATGGGAGGGAGGGCTACAATGAGCAGTTCTTC
TRBV7-8	once	TRBD1	TRBJ1-4	CASSQQGFTNEKLFF	TGTGCCAGCAGTCAACAGGGGTTTACTAATGAAAAACTGTTTTTT
TRBV10-3	NA	NA	TRBJ2-1	CAISAQGNEQFF	TGTGCCATCAGTGCCCAGGGCAATGAGCAGTTCTTC
TRBV9	NA	NA	TRBJ1-2	CASSVLGSWENGYTF	TGTGCCAGCAGCGTTCTGGGGAGTTGGGAGAATGGCTACACCTTC
TRBV5-1	NA	NA	TRBJ2-7	CASSLAGRGNEQYF	TGCGCCAGCAGCTTGGCCGGCAGGGGAAACGAGCAGTACTTC
TRBV5-1	NA	TRBD1	TRBJ1-6	CASSLTGGFSPLHF	TGCGCCAGCAGCTTAACAGGGGGCTTTTCACCCCTCCACTTT
TRBV6-5	NA	NA	TRBJ2-1	CASSLGLGVSYEQFF	TGTGCCAGCAGTTTAGGGCTAGGGGTTTCCTATGAGCAGTTCTTC
TRBV5-6	NA	NA	TRBJ1-2	CASSRRSGTFYGYTF	TGTGCCAGCAGCCGCAGGTCAGGGACTTTCTATGGCTACACCTTC
TRBV28	NA	NA	TRBJ2-3	CASSTPIRTQYF	TGTGCCAGCAGTACCCCCATCAGAACGCAGTATTTT
TRBV18	NA	NA	TRBJ2-7	CASSPPGSSSYEQYF	TGTGCCAGCTCACCCCCGGGGTCGAGCTCCTACGAGCAGTACTTC
TRBV2	NA	NA	TRBJ1-5	CASSTDSFGNQPQHF	TGTGCCAGCAGCACAGACAGTTTCGGCAATCAGCCCCAGCATTTT
TRBV3-1/TRBV3-2	NA	TRBD1	TRBJ2-2	CASSSSRTGGTGELFF	TGTGCCAGCAGTTCAAGCAGGACAGGGGGCACCGGGGAGCTGTTTTTT
TRBV5-6	NA	NA	TRBJ1-1	CASSLLTEVEAFF	TGTGCCAGCAGCTTGCTGACAGAAGTTGAAGCTTTCTTT
TRBV3-1/TRBV3-2	NA	NA	TRBJ1-1	CASSPTGYTEAFF	TGTGCCAGCAGCCCAACAGGGTACACTGAAGCTTTCTTT
TRBV10-2	NA	TRBD1	TRBJ1-1	CASSEQGDTEAFF	TGCGCCAGCAGTGAGCAGGGGGACACTGAAGCTTTCTTT
TRBV5-6	once	NA	TRBJ2-5	CASSLSWRDPQETQYF	TGTGCCAGCAGCTTGAGCTGGCGGGACCCCCAAGAGACCCAGTACTTC
TRBV5-1	NA	TRBD1	TRBJ1-2	CASTSEPTGANYGYTF	TGCGCCAGCACGTCAGAACCGACAGGGGCGAACTATGGCTACACCTTC